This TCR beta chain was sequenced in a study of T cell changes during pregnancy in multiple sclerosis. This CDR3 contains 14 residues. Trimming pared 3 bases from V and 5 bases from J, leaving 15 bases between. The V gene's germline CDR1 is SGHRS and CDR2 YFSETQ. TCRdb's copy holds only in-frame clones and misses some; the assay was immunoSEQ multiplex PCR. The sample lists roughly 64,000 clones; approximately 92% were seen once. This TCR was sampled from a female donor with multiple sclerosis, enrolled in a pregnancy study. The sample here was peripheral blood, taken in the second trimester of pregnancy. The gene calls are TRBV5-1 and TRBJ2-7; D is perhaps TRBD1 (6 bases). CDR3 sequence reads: CASSYLQGPDEQYF. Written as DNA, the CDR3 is TGCGCCAGCAGCTATTTACAGGGACCGGACGAGCAGTACTTC.